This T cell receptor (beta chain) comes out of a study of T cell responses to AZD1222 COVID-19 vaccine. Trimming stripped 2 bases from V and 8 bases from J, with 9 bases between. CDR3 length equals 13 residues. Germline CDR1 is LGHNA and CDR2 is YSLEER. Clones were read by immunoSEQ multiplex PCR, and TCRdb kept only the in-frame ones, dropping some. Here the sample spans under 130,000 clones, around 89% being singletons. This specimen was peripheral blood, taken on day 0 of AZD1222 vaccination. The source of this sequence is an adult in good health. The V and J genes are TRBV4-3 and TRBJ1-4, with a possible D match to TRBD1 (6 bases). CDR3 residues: CASSQQGREKLFF. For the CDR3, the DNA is TGCGCCAGCAGCCAACAGGGGAGGGAAAAACTGTTTTTT.